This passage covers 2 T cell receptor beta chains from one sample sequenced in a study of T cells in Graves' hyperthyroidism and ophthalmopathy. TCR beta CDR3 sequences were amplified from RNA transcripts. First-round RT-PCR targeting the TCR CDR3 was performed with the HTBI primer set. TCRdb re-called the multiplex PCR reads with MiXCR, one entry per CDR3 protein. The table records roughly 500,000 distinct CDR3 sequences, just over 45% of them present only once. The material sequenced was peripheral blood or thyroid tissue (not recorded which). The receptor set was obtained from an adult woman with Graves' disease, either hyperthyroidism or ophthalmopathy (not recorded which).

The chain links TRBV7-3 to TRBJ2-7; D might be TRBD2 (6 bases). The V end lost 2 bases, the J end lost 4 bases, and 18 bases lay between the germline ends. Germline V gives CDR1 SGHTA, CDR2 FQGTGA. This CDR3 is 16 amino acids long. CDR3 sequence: CASSLGGSPLGYEQYF. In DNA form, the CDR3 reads TGTGCCAGCAGCTTAGGAGGGTCCCCATTGGGATACGAGCAGTACTTC.

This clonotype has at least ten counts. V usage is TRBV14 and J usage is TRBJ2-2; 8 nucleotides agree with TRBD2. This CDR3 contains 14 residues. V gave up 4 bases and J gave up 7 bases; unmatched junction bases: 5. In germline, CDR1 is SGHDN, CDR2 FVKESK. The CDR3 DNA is TGTGCCAGCAGCCGCCGGGGGGGCGGCGGGGAGCTGTTTTTT. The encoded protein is CASSRRGGGGELFF.